These T cell receptor beta chains were read from a single sample in a study of OX40 agonist ivuxolimab in advanced cancers. Method: immunoSEQ multiplex PCR; TCRdb's copy keeps in-frame clones and lacks some. The sample lists just over 40,000 clones, around 87% occurring once. The sample in question was CD4+ or CD8+ T cells sorted from blood, obtained in a trial of the OX40 agonist ivuxolimab. The receptors shown here come from an adult with an advanced solid tumor such as melanoma, head and neck, liver or kidney cancer. CDR3s include the opening cysteine and the closing phenylalanine or tryptophan. The D gene is left open where the match is weak. Clone size is stated in some rows and not others, as once, few, many or a class when expanded.

-	TRBV5-1	TRBD2	TRBJ2-5	CASSSWGGQETQYF	TGCGCCAGCAGCTCATGGGGGGGTCAAGAGACCCAGTACTTC
-	TRBV5-5	TRBD1	TRBJ2-7	CASSVPGQGHEQYF	TGTGCCAGCAGCGTTCCGGGACAGGGGCACGAGCAGTACTTC
-	TRBV5-4	-	TRBJ2-1	CASSRVGWRTVGNYNEQFF	TGTGCCAGCAGTCGCGTGGGGTGGCGGACTGTGGGGAACTACAATGAGCAGTTCTTC
-	TRBV7-3	-	TRBJ2-1	CASGRWRDNEQFF	TGTGCCAGCGGCAGATGGCGGGACAATGAGCAGTTCTTC
-	TRBV20-1	-	TRBJ1-1	CSAPDPPWAFF	TGCAGTGCCCCAGATCCCCCCTGGGCTTTCTTT
-	TRBV7-2	-	TRBJ1-5	CASSLARKAGDNQPQHF	TGTGCCAGCAGCTTAGCTAGAAAGGCAGGCGATAATCAGCCCCAGCATTTT
-	TRBV5-1	-	TRBJ2-3	CASHEGSDQGTDTQYF	TGCGCCAGCCATGAGGGCTCAGACCAAGGGACAGATACGCAGTATTTT
once	TRBV28	-	TRBJ2-7	CASSFPEDREGQYF	TGTGCCAGCAGTTTCCCGGAAGACAGGGAGGGGCAGTACTTC
-	TRBV28	-	TRBJ1-4	CASRSTSTGKIEKLFF	TGTGCCAGCAGGTCTACCAGTACAGGGAAGATAGAAAAACTGTTTTTT
-	TRBV5-3	-	TRBJ1-1	CARSLAPPTRPMNTEAFF	TGTGCCAGAAGCTTGGCACCGCCGACACGTCCTATGAACACTGAAGCTTTCTTT